Sequencing of this TCR beta chain was carried out in a study of blood T cell repertoires in COVID-19. This clone was counted a single time. The germline V gene has CDR1 MNHEY and CDR2 SVGEGT. The CDR3 runs 16 residues. Trimming cost V 4 bases and J 0 bases, with 16 bases left between them. The data were produced by immunoSEQ multiplex PCR, yet TCRdb's version contains in-frame clones alone and is incomplete. The table has about 250,000 clones, 70% to 90% seen once. This clonotype was obtained from an elderly man with acute or convalescent COVID-19. Sequences were obtained from peripheral blood. The V call is TRBV6-2 or TRBV6-3, the J call TRBJ2-7; D perhaps matches TRBD1 (5 bases). The CDR3 reads CASSLRQLLSSYEQYF. The CDR3, as DNA: TGTGCCAGCAGTTTAAGACAGTTACTGAGCTCCTACGAGCAGTACTTC.